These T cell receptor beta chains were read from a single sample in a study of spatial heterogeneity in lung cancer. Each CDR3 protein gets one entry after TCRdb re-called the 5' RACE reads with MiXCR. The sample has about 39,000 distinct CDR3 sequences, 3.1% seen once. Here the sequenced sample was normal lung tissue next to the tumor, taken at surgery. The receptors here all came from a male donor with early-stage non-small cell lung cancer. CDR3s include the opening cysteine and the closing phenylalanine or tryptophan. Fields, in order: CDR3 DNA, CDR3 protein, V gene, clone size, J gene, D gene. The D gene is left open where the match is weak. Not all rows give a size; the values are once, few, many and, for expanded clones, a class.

DNA: TGTGCCAGCAGCCAAGCCAATCAGCCCCAGCATTTT
CDR3: CASSQANQPQHF
V: TRBV4-2
size: many
J: TRBJ1-5
D: .

DNA: TGTGCCAGCAGTCTGTGGGGACATGAGCAGTTCTTC
CDR3: CASSLWGHEQFF
V: TRBV27
size: .
J: TRBJ2-1
D: .

DNA: TGTGCCAGCTCACCGGGACAGGGGGTGTACAATGAGCAGTTCTTC
CDR3: CASSPGQGVYNEQFF
V: TRBV18
size: many
J: TRBJ2-1
D: TRBD1

DNA: TGTGCCAGCAGTTACAGGCGTGACACTGAAGCTTTCTTT
CDR3: CASSYRRDTEAFF
V: TRBV6-5
size: .
J: TRBJ1-1
D: .

DNA: TGTGCCAGCAGCTCCCTTGGTCTAGCGGGAGTGGGTGAGCAGTTCTTC
CDR3: CASSSLGLAGVGEQFF
V: TRBV14
size: many
J: TRBJ2-1
D: TRBD2

DNA: TGCAGTGCTAGTGAAGGGGATCAGCCCCAGCATTTT
CDR3: CSASEGDQPQHF
V: TRBV20-1
size: many
J: TRBJ1-5
D: .

DNA: TGTGCCAGCAGTTATATGTCCGTCAATCAGCCCCAGCATTTT
CDR3: CASSYMSVNQPQHF
V: TRBV6-2/TRBV6-3
size: many
J: TRBJ1-5
D: .

DNA: TGCAGCGTGGGGCAGGGGGGCAATCAGCCCCAGCATTTT
CDR3: CSVGQGGNQPQHF
V: TRBV29-1
size: many
J: TRBJ1-5
D: TRBD1

DNA: TGTGCCAGCAGTGAGGGCGGGAACGATGAGCAGTTCTTC
CDR3: CASSEGGNDEQFF
V: TRBV28
size: many
J: TRBJ2-1
D: .

DNA: TGCAGCGTTGGAACCGGAGTTTCGAGCACAGATACGCAGTATTTT
CDR3: CSVGTGVSSTDTQYF
V: TRBV29-1
size: medium-sized
J: TRBJ2-3
D: .

DNA: TGTGCCAGCGCAGGGTTAGACTCTGGAAACACCATATATTTT
CDR3: CASAGLDSGNTIYF
V: TRBV28
size: .
J: TRBJ1-3
D: .

DNA: TGTGCCAGCAGTTTGAGCGGTGTGCAGACTGAAGCTTTCTTT
CDR3: CASSLSGVQTEAFF
V: TRBV12-3/TRBV12-4
size: many
J: TRBJ1-1
D: .

DNA: TGTGCCAGCAGTTTGGACTACCAAGCAGATACGCAGTATTTT
CDR3: CASSLDYQADTQYF
V: TRBV12-3/TRBV12-4
size: many
J: TRBJ2-3
D: .

DNA: TGTGCCAGCTCATTGACTAGCGGGAACTACAATGAGCAGTTCTTC
CDR3: CASSLTSGNYNEQFF
V: TRBV18
size: many
J: TRBJ2-1
D: TRBD2

DNA: TGTGCCAGCAGTTACTACTCCCTTGGCTATGGCTACACCTTC
CDR3: CASSYYSLGYGYTF
V: TRBV6-5
size: many
J: TRBJ1-2
D: .

DNA: TGTGCCAGCAGCTCCCTGGGGACAGGGTTTTCACCCCTCCACTTT
CDR3: CASSSLGTGFSPLHF
V: TRBV12-3/TRBV12-4
size: many
J: TRBJ1-6
D: TRBD1

DNA: TGCAGCGTTGTAAAAAGCGGGAGTTTGAATGAGCAGTTCTTC
CDR3: CSVVKSGSLNEQFF
V: TRBV29-1
size: .
J: TRBJ2-1
D: TRBD2

DNA: TGTGCCAGCGTTACGGGACAGGCCATTTTCTTC
CDR3: CASVTGQAIFF
V: TRBV25-1
size: .
J: TRBJ1-2
D: TRBD1

DNA: TGTGCCAGCAACCCACTAAGGGACTACGAGCAGTACTTC
CDR3: CASNPLRDYEQYF
V: TRBV28
size: many
J: TRBJ2-7
D: .

DNA: TGCGCCAGCAGCTTCCAGGGGGGAGCCTACGAGCAGTACTTC
CDR3: CASSFQGGAYEQYF
V: TRBV5-1
size: many
J: TRBJ2-7
D: .

DNA: TGTGCCAGCAGCCGAGCCCGGGGACAGGGGGCGGAAAAACTGTTTTTT
CDR3: CASSRARGQGAEKLFF
V: TRBV3-1
size: many
J: TRBJ1-4
D: TRBD1

DNA: TGTGCCAGCAGCGTCCCAAGGGAGGACAGTCAGCCCCAGCATTTT
CDR3: CASSVPREDSQPQHF
V: TRBV9
size: many
J: TRBJ1-5
D: .

DNA: TGTGCCAGCAGCTTGACGATCGGGGCAACTAATGAAAAACTGTTTTTT
CDR3: CASSLTIGATNEKLFF
V: TRBV7-9
size: many
J: TRBJ1-4
D: .

DNA: TGTGCCAGCAGATGGACACCCCGGGAGGGGGAAAAACTGTTTTTT
CDR3: CASRWTPREGEKLFF
V: TRBV12-3/TRBV12-4
size: many
J: TRBJ1-4
D: .

DNA: TGTGCCAGCAGCTTAATGACAGGGAGCTCAGATACGCAGTATTTT
CDR3: CASSLMTGSSDTQYF
V: TRBV7-3
size: many
J: TRBJ2-3
D: TRBD1

DNA: TGTGCCACCAGTGCCGTTGGACCCCCATACCCGCAGTATTTT
CDR3: CATSAVGPPYPQYF
V: TRBV24-1
size: many
J: TRBJ2-3
D: .

DNA: TGTGCCAGCAGCGAAGGGCTAAACTATGGCTACACCTTC
CDR3: CASSEGLNYGYTF
V: TRBV12-3/TRBV12-4
size: many
J: TRBJ1-2
D: .

DNA: TGTGCCAGCAGCTCCCAGCGGGGGGCAAGTTTCGGGGCCAACGTCCTGACTTTC
CDR3: CASSSQRGASFGANVLTF
V: TRBV5-4
size: .
J: TRBJ2-6
D: TRBD2

DNA: TGTGCCAGCAGCTTAGCTGTACAGAATAATTCACCCCTCCACTTT
CDR3: CASSLAVQNNSPLHF
V: TRBV7-8
size: few
J: TRBJ1-6
D: .

DNA: TGTGCCAGCAGCCAAGAATGGGTCCCAGGTTCTGGAAACACCATATATTTT
CDR3: CASSQEWVPGSGNTIYF
V: TRBV4-2
size: .
J: TRBJ1-3
D: .

DNA: TGTGCTAGTGGCACGGGGCAGTCCTACAATGAGCAGTTCTTC
CDR3: CASGTGQSYNEQFF
V: TRBV12-5
size: many
J: TRBJ2-1
D: .

DNA: TGCAGTGTTGGGGGCACAGATACGCAGTATTTT
CDR3: CSVGGTDTQYF
V: TRBV20-1
size: many
J: TRBJ2-3
D: .

DNA: TGCGCCAGCAGCGCGGGACAGGGGGAAGAGACCCAGTACTTC
CDR3: CASSAGQGEETQYF
V: TRBV5-1
size: many
J: TRBJ2-5
D: TRBD1